This section outlines one TCR beta chain sequence together with its context. The target antigen is unknown. The data are from a study of cytomegalovirus exposure and HLA in healthy donors. The method was immunoSEQ multiplex PCR; TCRdb's version includes in-frame clones alone and lacks a portion of them. The sample carries approximately 46,000 clones, 93% recorded once. Whole-study results and caveats: Researchers counted 180 or so TCR beta chains as cytomegalovirus-associated.

V shed 6 bases, J shed 3 bases, and the junction held 7 bases outside the gene matches. The CDR3 loop spans 15 amino acids. Germline CDR1 and CDR2: MDHEN and SYDVKM. This clonotype was obtained from a young woman in good health and CMV-seronegative. The sample was PBMCs. This chain joins TRBV28 and TRBJ1-4, with 7 bases matching TRBD1. The CDR3 DNA follows: TGTGCCAGCAGGAACAGGGGCATAGCTAATGAAAAACTGTTTTTT. Translated, it gives CASRNRGIANEKLFF.